These T cell receptor beta chains were read from a single sample in a study of blood T cell repertoires in COVID-19. Using immunoSEQ multiplex PCR, the repertoire was profiled, and TCRdb retains in-frame clones only, with some absent. The sample includes 200,000 to 300,000 clones, roughly 91% of them seen just once. Source material: peripheral blood. The receptors were sampled from a man in his thirties or forties with COVID-19, enrolled during active disease. CDR3s include the opening cysteine and the closing phenylalanine or tryptophan. The D gene is left open where the match is weak. Not all rows give a size; the values are once, few, many and, for expanded clones, a class.

>.|TRBV10-3|14|.|TRBJ1-1
CAISERYLNTEAFF
TGTGCCATCAGTGAGCGGTACTTGAACACTGAAGCTTTCTTT
>once|TRBV18|16|TRBD1|TRBJ2-1
CASSPAGTGVYNEQFF
TGTGCCAGCTCACCCGCCGGGACAGGGGTCTACAATGAGCAGTTCTTC
>.|TRBV5-1|17|TRBD1|TRBJ2-5
CASSLAPGGEPRETQYF
TGCGCCAGCAGCTTGGCCCCAGGGGGCGAACCCCGAGAGACCCAGTACTTC
>.|TRBV5-6|14|TRBD1|TRBJ1-4
CASSQTGPNEKLFF
TGTGCCAGCAGCCAGACAGGGCCTAATGAAAAACTGTTTTTT
>once|TRBV5-1|19|.|TRBJ2-7
CASSLGDERTGTPFGEQYF
TGCGCCAGCAGCTTGGGAGACGAGAGGACCGGGACTCCGTTCGGGGAGCAGTACTTC
>.|TRBV12-3/TRBV12-4|11|.|TRBJ2-1
CASSLTYEQFF
TGTGCCAGCAGTTTGACTTATGAGCAGTTCTTC
>few|TRBV5-6|14|.|TRBJ1-2
CASSLKRQNYGYTF
TGTGCCAGCAGCTTGAAGCGGCAGAACTATGGCTACACCTTC
>.|TRBV27|16|.|TRBJ1-1
CASSPQVARAYTEAFF
TGTGCCAGCAGTCCACAAGTGGCCAGGGCCTACACTGAAGCTTTCTTT
>.|TRBV2|14|.|TRBJ1-1
CATSFVPVNTEAFF
TGTGCCACCAGTTTTGTACCGGTGAACACTGAAGCTTTCTTT
>.|TRBV5-4|16|.|TRBJ2-7
CASSLRGGRGAYEQYF
TGTGCCAGCAGCCTGCGGGGCGGCAGGGGGGCCTACGAGCAGTACTTC
>.|TRBV2|14|.|TRBJ2-7
CASSEAQGLEEQYF
TGTGCCAGCAGTGAAGCACAGGGTCTAGAAGAGCAGTACTTC
>.|TRBV5-1|13|TRBD1|TRBJ1-2
CASSTGTDYGYTF
TGCGCCAGCAGCACGGGGACAGACTATGGCTACACCTTC
>.|TRBV7-3|15|TRBD2|TRBJ2-5
CASSPGGQYGETQYF
TGTGCCAGCAGCCCGGGGGGGCAGTATGGAGAGACCCAGTACTTC
>.|TRBV2|16|TRBD1|TRBJ2-7
CASSEAGDRDSYEQYF
TGTGCCAGCAGTGAGGCGGGGGACAGGGACTCCTACGAGCAGTACTTC
>.|TRBV7-3|14|.|TRBJ1-1
CASSPQGPNTEAFF
TGTGCCAGCAGCCCTCAGGGCCCCAACACTGAAGCTTTCTTT
>.|TRBV30|12|.|TRBJ2-7
CAWSLQGYEQYF
TGTGCCTGGAGTCTCCAGGGCTACGAGCAGTACTTC
>.|TRBV12-3/TRBV12-4|13|TRBD1|TRBJ1-3
CASTQGGGNTIYF
TGTGCCAGCACCCAGGGGGGTGGAAACACCATATATTTT
>.|TRBV3-1/TRBV3-2|17|TRBD2|TRBJ2-7
CASSSDTTGLYSYEQYF
TGTGCCAGCAGTTCCGACACGACGGGACTATACTCCTACGAGCAGTACTTC
>.|TRBV3-1/TRBV3-2|18|TRBD2|TRBJ2-7
CASSQREGLAGAVYEQYF
TGTGCCAGCAGCCAAAGGGAAGGACTAGCGGGGGCCGTATACGAGCAGTACTTC
>.|TRBV19|15|TRBD1|TRBJ1-5
CASNLMGQGNQPQHF
TGTGCCAGTAACTTAATGGGACAGGGCAATCAGCCCCAGCATTTT
>.|TRBV6-5|15|TRBD1|TRBJ2-1
CASSYSTGGGNEQFF
TGTGCCAGCAGTTACTCGACAGGGGGCGGAAATGAGCAGTTCTTC
>.|TRBV10-3|13|.|TRBJ2-7
CAIGARGRYEQYF
TGTGCCATCGGAGCCAGGGGACGCTACGAGCAGTACTTC
>.|TRBV12-3/TRBV12-4|13|TRBD1|TRBJ1-1
CASSSAGGTEAFF
TGTGCCAGCAGTTCCGCAGGGGGCACTGAAGCTTTCTTT
>many|TRBV4-1|20|TRBD1|TRBJ1-6
CASSQDFGTGLPIYNSPLHF
TGCGCCAGCAGCCAAGATTTCGGGACAGGGCTCCCAATCTATAATTCACCCCTCCACTTT
>.|TRBV4-1|15|TRBD1|TRBJ2-1
CASSPGQGPLNEQFF
TGCGCCAGCAGCCCGGGACAGGGCCCCCTCAATGAGCAGTTCTTC
>.|TRBV5-1|13|TRBD2|TRBJ2-3
CASAGRVGDTQYF
TGCGCCAGTGCCGGGAGGGTGGGTGATACGCAGTATTTT
>.|TRBV5-4|14|.|TRBJ1-5
CASSLPGGNQPQHF
TGTGCCAGCAGCTTACCGGGTGGCAATCAGCCCCAGCATTTT
>.|TRBV25-1|16|.|TRBJ1-5
CASSESGTGSNQPQHF
TGTGCCAGCAGTGAGTCTGGAACAGGCAGCAATCAGCCCCAGCATTTT
>.|TRBV3-1/TRBV3-2|12|.|TRBJ1-2
CASSQEGRGYTF
TGTGCCAGCAGCCAAGAGGGGCGAGGCTACACCTTC
>.|TRBV2|13|TRBD1|TRBJ1-1
CASSGQGPPEAFF
TGTGCCAGCAGTGGACAGGGCCCCCCTGAAGCTTTCTTT
>few|TRBV3-1/TRBV3-2|14|.|TRBJ2-7
CASSLGRALYEQYF
TGTGCCAGCAGCCTCGGGCGGGCCCTCTACGAGCAGTACTTC
>.|TRBV12-3/TRBV12-4|12|.|TRBJ1-5
CASSLGGGPQHF
TGTGCCAGCAGTTTAGGGGGGGGACCCCAGCATTTT
>.|TRBV7-3|22|TRBD1|TRBJ2-2
CASSPRLRDRGFPRPNTGELFF
TGTGCCAGCAGCCCCCGTTTGAGAGACAGGGGTTTCCCTAGGCCGAACACCGGGGAGCTGTTTTTT
>.|TRBV10-3|12|.|TRBJ1-1
CATWILGGGAFF
TGTGCCACCTGGATCCTTGGGGGGGGAGCTTTCTTT
>.|TRBV29-1|12|TRBD1|TRBJ1-2
CSTQGANYGYTF
TGCAGCACCCAGGGGGCAAACTATGGCTACACCTTC
>.|TRBV3-1/TRBV3-2|15|.|TRBJ2-7
CASSQGHGPSYEQYF
TGTGCCAGCAGCCAAGGCCACGGTCCCTCCTACGAGCAGTACTTC
>.|TRBV9|16|.|TRBJ1-4
CASSGRGGLGHEKLFF
TGTGCCAGCAGCGGCCGTGGAGGGTTGGGGCATGAAAAACTGTTTTTT
>.|TRBV6-5|13|.|TRBJ1-2
CASRQGLDGGYTF
TGTGCCAGCCGCCAGGGCCTTGACGGAGGCTACACCTTC
>.|TRBV3-1/TRBV3-2|18|TRBD1|TRBJ1-2
CASSLLIRGTGESYGYTF
TGTGCCAGCAGCCTCCTAATACGAGGGACAGGAGAATCTTATGGCTACACCTTC
>.|TRBV2|14|TRBD1|TRBJ1-2
CASSRDRGRVGYTF
TGTGCCAGCAGTAGGGACAGGGGGCGCGTTGGCTACACCTTC
>.|TRBV5-1|16|TRBD2|TRBJ2-3
CASSIRLAGGPDTQYF
TGCGCCAGCAGCATCCGACTAGCGGGGGGGCCCGATACGCAGTATTTT
>few|TRBV4-1|15|TRBD2|TRBJ2-2
CASSHLSGGAGELFF
TGCGCCAGCAGCCACCTTAGCGGGGGGGCCGGGGAGCTGTTTTTT
>.|TRBV27|15|.|TRBJ1-6
CASSFEGLYNSPLHF
TGTGCCAGCAGTTTTGAAGGACTCTATAATTCACCCCTCCACTTT
>.|TRBV5-6|16|.|TRBJ1-1
CASSLDIGRVNTEAFF
TGTGCCAGCAGCTTGGATATAGGGCGGGTGAACACTGAAGCTTTCTTT
>.|TRBV11-3|15|TRBD1|TRBJ2-1
CASSFTGDSYNEQFF
TGTGCCAGCAGCTTTACAGGGGACTCCTACAATGAGCAGTTCTTC